The next 14 T cell receptor beta chains were all read from a single sample in a study of T cells in Graves' hyperthyroidism and ophthalmopathy. The investigators amplified TCR beta CDR3 regions from RNA transcripts. An initial round of RT-PCR targeting the TCR CDR3 relied on the HTBI primer set. TCRdb reanalysed the multiplex PCR reads using MiXCR and keeps one entry per CDR3 protein. The data contain about 480,000 distinct CDR3 sequences, around 24% of them seen just once; the ten biggest clones take up about 11%. Sequencing was performed on blood. All receptors come from a woman aged 25 to 45 with Graves' ophthalmopathy.

In DNA form, the CDR3 reads TGTGCCAGCAGTTTGTTAGGGGAGAGAAGTCAGCCCCAGCATTTT. Amino acids: CASSLLGERSQPQHF. The rearrangement links TRBV28 to TRBJ1-5; D may be TRBD1 (5 bases). This CDR3 region has 15 residues. Trimming pared 3 bases from V and 6 bases from J, leaving 15 bases between. The germline V gene encodes CDR1 MDHEN and CDR2 SYDVKM.

The chain employs TRBV5-8 and TRBJ2-5; D might be TRBD2 (5 bases). CDR1 and CDR2 from the germline V gene are SGHTS and YDEGEE. This CDR3 comprises 16 residues. V lost 4 bases to trimming and J lost 3 bases, with 19 bases between them. CDR3 in amino acids: CASSASWRRGEETQYF. DNA for the CDR3: TGTGCCAGCAGCGCATCATGGAGGCGCGGAGAAGAGACCCAGTACTTC.

There are many counts of this clonotype. This chain links TRBV12-3 or TRBV12-4 with TRBJ2-7; D may match TRBD1 or TRBD2 (5 bases each). Trimming removed 4 bases at V and 5 bases at J, with 15 bases between. The CDR3 loop spans 14 amino acids. The DNA of the CDR3 is TGTGCCAGCAGTTGGGACCTAGTACCCCACGAGCAGTACTTC. It encodes CASSWDLVPHEQYF.

Many counts were recorded for this clonotype. The chain recombines TRBV7-9 with TRBJ2-2; D is unclear. Germline V gene sequence: CDR1 SEHNR, CDR2 FQNEAQ (reference sequence). Trimming pared 5 bases from V and 0 bases from J, leaving 13 bases between. The CDR3 is 16 amino acids. The CDR3 region is CASSDRTASNTGELFF. The CDR3 DNA is TGTGCCAGCAGCGACCGGACGGCTTCGAACACCGGGGAGCTGTTTTTT.

This chain uses TRBV14 with TRBJ2-7; D remains unclear. V lost 3 bases to trimming and J lost 7 bases, with 7 bases between them. From germline, CDR1 is SGHDN and CDR2 FVKESK. The CDR3 sequence is 11 residues long. The CDR3 DNA sequence: TGTGCCAGCAGCCAGTGGTCAGAGCAGTACTTC. Protein product: CASSQWSEQYF.

This clonotype was recorded only once. The rearrangement uses TRBV27 and TRBJ2-7, with 7 bases identical to TRBD2. Germline V gene data show CDR1 as MNHEY and CDR2 as SMNVEV (reference sequence). Germline trimming cut 6 bases from V and 0 bases from J; bases unmatched to any gene: 8. The CDR3 extends over 15 amino acids. Here the CDR3 reads CASSLGRTSSYEQYF. In nucleotides, the CDR3 is TGTGCCAGCAGCTTGGGACGGACTAGCTCCTACGAGCAGTACTTC.

J is TRBJ1-3 and V is TRBV18, with TRBD1 as a possible D gene (5 bases). Trimming took off 4 bases at V and 1 base at J, with 20 bases between the two ends. The CDR3 totals 18 residues. In germline, CDR1 is KGHSH, CDR2 LQKENI. CDR3 residues: CASSQLPRGVASGNTIYF. As DNA, the CDR3 is TGTGCCAGCTCACAACTCCCACGAGGGGTTGCATCTGGAAACACCATATATTTT.

Only a few counts were recorded for this clonotype. The chain carries TRBV4-2 and TRBJ1-1; D remains unclear. The CDR3 loop spans 15 amino acids. Germline V CDR1 and CDR2: LGHNA, YNFKEQ. V lost 3 bases to trimming and J lost 1 base, with 12 bases between them. The CDR3 nucleotides read TGTGCCAGCAGCCATTTAGGATTGGCGAACACTGAAGCTTTCTTT. This codes for CASSHLGLANTEAFF.

This clonotype was counted between two and nine times. The V gene is TRBV18, the J gene TRBJ1-4, with unresolved D. With 3 bases removed from V and 1 base from J, the gap between germline ends came to 9 bases. The CDR3 spans 15 residues. The V gene's germline CDR1 is KGHSH and CDR2 LQKENI. The CDR3 here is CASSPASGTNEKLFF. Written as DNA, the CDR3 is TGTGCCAGCTCACCGGCTAGCGGAACTAATGAAAAACTGTTTTTT.

Here the CDR3 DNA reads TGCAGTGCTAGAGAGGGGATGCATCAGCCCCAGCATTTT. Protein product: CSAREGMHQPQHF. The rearrangement links TRBV20-1 to TRBJ1-5; D remains unclear. Germline V gives CDR1 DFQATT, CDR2 SNEGSKA (reference sequence). This CDR3 contains 13 residues. V was pared by 0 bases and J by 5 bases, with 8 bases between.

This clonotype was detected many times. V gene TRBV6-2 or TRBV6-3 combines with J gene TRBJ1-5, with D possibly TRBD1 on 6 matching bases. V was trimmed by 5 bases and J by 4 bases, leaving 18 bases between them. CDR3 size: 16 residues. The germline gives CDR1 MNHEY, CDR2 SVGEGT. The CDR3 DNA reads as TGTGCCAGCAGTCCGACGACAGGCAGGCCGAATCAGCCCCAGCATTTT. Protein sequence: CASSPTTGRPNQPQHF.

A few counts support this clonotype. This clone may be a read error of a much larger clone one base away. This rearrangement joins TRBV9 to TRBJ1-1; 7 bases fit TRBD1. The length of the CDR3 is 13 residues. Looked up from germline, CDR1 is SGDLS and CDR2 is YYNGEE. Trimming took 10 bases from V and 3 from J; bases not matched to a gene: 9. CDR3 sequence: CACGQGGDTEAFF. DNA of the CDR3: TGTGCCTGCGGCCAGGGGGGAGACACTGAAGCTTTCTTT.

This clonotype showed up just a few times. The chain has TRBV12-3 or TRBV12-4 and TRBJ1-2; D perhaps matches TRBD1 (6 bases). With 5 bases removed from V and 2 bases from J, the gap between germline ends came to 15 bases. This CDR3 is built from 15 residues. The CDR3 here is CASSGDGRGNYGYTF. The CDR3 bases are TGTGCCAGCAGTGGAGACGGCAGGGGCAACTATGGCTACACCTTC.

This chain connects TRBV6-1 to TRBJ2-7; D not certain. The germline V gene encodes CDR1 MNHNS and CDR2 SASEGT. Deletions cut 6 bases from V and 0 bases from J, with 24 bases between. CDR3 length equals 18 residues. The CDR3 loop reads CASRETRIYPQSSYEQYF. The CDR3, as DNA: TGTGCCAGCAGAGAGACAAGGATTTACCCACAGAGCTCCTACGAGCAGTACTTC.